The T cell receptor beta chain under discussion was sequenced for a study of vaccination effects on CD4 cells after COVID-19. Germline loops: CDR1 MNHNS, CDR2 SASEGT. The V end was cut by 3 bases, the J end by 5 bases, with 8 bases between. CDR3 size: 13 residues. The table came from immunoSEQ multiplex PCR; TCRdb's copy has only in-frame clones and leaves some out. The sample consists of under 60,000 clones, approximately 73% of them appearing once. This clone was detected only once. What it recognizes is unknown. Sequencing followed a ViraFEST assay step that expanded antigen-specific CD4+ T cells with viral peptide pools. Isolation of CD4+ T cells took place after about 10 days of culture. The person's infection with SARS-CoV-2, confirmed by PCR, took place between March and December 2020. A peptide pool from HIV-1 Nef constituted the negative control culture. Replacing half the medium with IL-2 medium was done on days 3 and 7.

Broader study findings: The study dataset contains few convalescent patients and includes no early post-infection timepoints. Convalescent post-vaccine spike-reactive clones were mostly newly vaccine-induced.

This specimen was CD4+ T cells from PBMCs cultured with HIV peptides, taken before COVID-19 vaccination. The subset: HIV-1 Nef peptide pool negative control/reference culture. This receptor was taken from a human donor who had a prior SARS-CoV-2 infection. The chain couples TRBV6-1 to TRBJ2-4; D is undetermined. CDR3 in amino acids: CASSDHAENIQYF. The CDR3 region has the DNA TGTGCCAGCAGTGACCATGCGGAAAACATTCAGTACTTC.